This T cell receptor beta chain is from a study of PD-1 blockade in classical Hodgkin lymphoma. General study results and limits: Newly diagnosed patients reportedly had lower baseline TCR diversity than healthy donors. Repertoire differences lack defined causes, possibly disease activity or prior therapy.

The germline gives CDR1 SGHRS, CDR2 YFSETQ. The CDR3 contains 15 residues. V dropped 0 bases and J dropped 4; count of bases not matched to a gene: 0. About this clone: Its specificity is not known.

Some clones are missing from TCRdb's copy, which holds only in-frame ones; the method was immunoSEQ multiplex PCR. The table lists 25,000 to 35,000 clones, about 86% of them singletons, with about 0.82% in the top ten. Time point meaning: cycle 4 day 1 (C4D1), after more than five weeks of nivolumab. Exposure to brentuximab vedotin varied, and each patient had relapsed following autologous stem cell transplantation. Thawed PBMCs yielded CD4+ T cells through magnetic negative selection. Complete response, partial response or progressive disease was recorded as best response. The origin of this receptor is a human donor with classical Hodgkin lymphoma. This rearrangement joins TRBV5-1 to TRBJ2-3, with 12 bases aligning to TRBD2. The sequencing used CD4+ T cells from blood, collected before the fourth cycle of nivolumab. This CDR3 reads CASSLASGGADTQYF. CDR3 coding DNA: TGCGCCAGCAGCTTGGCTAGCGGGGGGGCAGATACGCAGTATTTT. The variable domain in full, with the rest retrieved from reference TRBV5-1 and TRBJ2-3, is KAGVTQTPRYLIKTRGQQVTLSCSPISGHRSVSWYQQTPGQGLQFLFEYFSETQRNKGNFPGRFSGRQFSNSRSEMNVSTLELGDSALYLCASSLASGGADTQYFGPGTRLTVL.